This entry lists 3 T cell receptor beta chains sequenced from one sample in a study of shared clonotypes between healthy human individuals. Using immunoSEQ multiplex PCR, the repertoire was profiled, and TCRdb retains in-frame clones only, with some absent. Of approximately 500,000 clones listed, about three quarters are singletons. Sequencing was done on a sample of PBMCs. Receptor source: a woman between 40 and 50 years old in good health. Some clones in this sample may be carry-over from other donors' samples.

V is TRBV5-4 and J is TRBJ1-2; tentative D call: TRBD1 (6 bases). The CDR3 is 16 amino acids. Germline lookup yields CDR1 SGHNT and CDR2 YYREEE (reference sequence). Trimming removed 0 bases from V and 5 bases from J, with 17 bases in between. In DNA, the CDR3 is TGTGCCAGCAGCTTGGCCAATAACAGGGCGGGGTATGGCTACACCTTC. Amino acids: CASSLANNRAGYGYTF.

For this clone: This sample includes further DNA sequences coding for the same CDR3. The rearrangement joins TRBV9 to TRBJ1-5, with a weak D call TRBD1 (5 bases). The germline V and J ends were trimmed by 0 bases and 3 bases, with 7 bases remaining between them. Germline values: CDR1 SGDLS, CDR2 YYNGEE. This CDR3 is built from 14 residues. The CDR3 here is CASSVAGSNQPQHF. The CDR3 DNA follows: TGTGCCAGCAGCGTAGCAGGGTCCAATCAGCCCCAGCATTTT.

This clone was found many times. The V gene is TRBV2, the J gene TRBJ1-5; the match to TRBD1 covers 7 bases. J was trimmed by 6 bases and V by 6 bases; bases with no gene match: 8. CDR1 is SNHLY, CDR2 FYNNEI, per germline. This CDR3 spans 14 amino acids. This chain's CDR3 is CASSPDRVSQPQHF. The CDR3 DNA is TGTGCCAGCAGCCCCGACAGGGTATCTCAGCCCCAGCATTTT.